The present T cell receptor beta chain was sequenced within a study of shared clonotypes between healthy human individuals. Sequenced by immunoSEQ multiplex PCR; TCRdb stores in-frame clones only, minus some. The table lists fewer than 3 million clones, 85% to 95% of them singletons. Comment on this clone: Antigen unknown.

Germline CDR1 reads MDHEN; CDR2 reads SYDVKM. The CDR3 is 13 amino acids. J was trimmed by 3 bases and V by 6 bases; bases with no gene match: 3. Study-wide results and caveats: Only blood underwent sampling, and tissue repertoires likely differ. Clonotype sharing levels among donors were expected to vary with sequencing depth.

This rearrangement joins TRBV28 to TRBJ1-2; 8 bases match TRBD1. The sample consisted of naive CD4+ T cells from PBMCs. Subset denoted: CD45RA+ positively selected. This receptor was identified in a man aged 18 to 35 in good health. Some clones in this sample may be carry-over from other donors' samples. The CDR3 here is CASRKQGDYGYTF. CDR3 in DNA: TGTGCCAGCAGAAAACAGGGGGACTATGGCTACACCTTC.